A selection of T cell receptor beta chains follows, all from one sample in a study of shared clonotypes between healthy human individuals. TCRdb keeps only in-frame clones here, not all; method: immunoSEQ multiplex PCR. This sample has some 2.1 million clones, with about 94% found just once. The sequencing input was naive CD8+ T cells from PBMCs. These receptors were obtained from a man aged 18 to 29 in good health. Some clones in this sample may be carry-over from other donors' samples. Each CDR3 is given with its conserved first and last residue. Each record gives: clone size, D gene, V gene, J gene, CDR3 protein, CDR3 DNA. D genes are given only for firm matches. Clone size, where shown, is once, few, many, or a class for clones that have expanded.

abundance: -; d_gene: -; v_gene: TRBV7-9; j_gene: TRBJ1-4; CDR3aa: CASSALVAVGGEKLFF; CDR3nt: TGTGCCAGCAGCGCGCTCGTGGCGGTTGGGGGTGAAAAACTGTTTTTT
abundance: -; d_gene: TRBD2; v_gene: TRBV9; j_gene: TRBJ2-1; CDR3aa: CASSVVRAGAYNEQFF; CDR3nt: TGTGCCAGCAGCGTAGTCCGAGCGGGAGCTTACAATGAGCAGTTCTTC
abundance: few; d_gene: -; v_gene: TRBV6-6; j_gene: TRBJ1-5; CDR3aa: CASSFESNQPQHF; CDR3nt: TGTGCCAGCAGTTTTGAAAGCAATCAGCCCCAGCATTTT
abundance: -; d_gene: -; v_gene: TRBV7-2; j_gene: TRBJ2-7; CDR3aa: CASSFGDGLFF; CDR3nt: TGTGCCAGCAGCTTCGGGGACGGACTTTTCTTC
abundance: -; d_gene: -; v_gene: TRBV5-1; j_gene: TRBJ2-5; CDR3aa: CASSLAVINQETQYF; CDR3nt: TGCGCCAGCAGCTTGGCCGTGATCAACCAAGAGACCCAGTACTTC
abundance: -; d_gene: -; v_gene: TRBV30; j_gene: TRBJ1-6; CDR3aa: CAWRPGRDSPLHF; CDR3nt: TGTGCCTGGAGACCCGGGAGGGACTCACCCCTCCACTTT
abundance: -; d_gene: -; v_gene: TRBV7-3; j_gene: TRBJ1-1; CDR3aa: CASSFSGGHSEAFF; CDR3nt: TGTGCCAGCAGCTTTAGTGGGGGGCACTCTGAAGCTTTCTTT
abundance: -; d_gene: -; v_gene: TRBV27; j_gene: TRBJ1-1; CDR3aa: CASSLSIGTEAFF; CDR3nt: TGTGCCAGCAGTTTATCGATCGGCACTGAAGCTTTCTTT
abundance: -; d_gene: -; v_gene: TRBV6-5; j_gene: TRBJ1-1; CDR3aa: CASSPSGTEAFF; CDR3nt: TGTGCCAGCAGTCCGTCGGGGACTGAAGCTTTCTTT
abundance: -; d_gene: -; v_gene: TRBV7-2; j_gene: TRBJ1-5; CDR3aa: CASSLHLGSLAAQHF; CDR3nt: TGTGCCAGCAGCTTACACTTGGGGAGTTTGGCGGCCCAGCATTTT
abundance: -; d_gene: -; v_gene: TRBV6-5; j_gene: TRBJ1-1; CDR3aa: CASSQDRINTEAFF; CDR3nt: TGTGCCAGCAGTCAGGACAGAATCAACACTGAAGCTTTCTTT
abundance: -; d_gene: TRBD2; v_gene: TRBV4-3; j_gene: TRBJ2-5; CDR3aa: CASSQGRTSGETQYF; CDR3nt: TGCGCCAGCAGCCAAGGCCGGACTAGCGGAGAGACCCAGTACTTC
abundance: -; d_gene: -; v_gene: TRBV18; j_gene: TRBJ2-2; CDR3aa: CASSSSPGLNTGELFF; CDR3nt: TGTGCCAGCTCATCGTCCCCAGGGCTGAACACCGGGGAGCTGTTTTTT
abundance: once; d_gene: -; v_gene: TRBV7-9; j_gene: TRBJ2-3; CDR3aa: CASSFGVGTQYF; CDR3nt: TGTGCCAGCAGCTTTGGGGTTGGTACGCAGTATTTT
abundance: -; d_gene: -; v_gene: TRBV30; j_gene: TRBJ2-7; CDR3aa: CAWGDTTYEQYF; CDR3nt: TGTGCCTGGGGGGACACCACCTACGAGCAGTACTTC
abundance: -; d_gene: -; v_gene: TRBV27; j_gene: TRBJ2-7; CDR3aa: CASSFMAGYEQYF; CDR3nt: TGTGCCAGCAGTTTCATGGCGGGATACGAGCAGTACTTC
abundance: -; d_gene: -; v_gene: TRBV9; j_gene: TRBJ1-3; CDR3aa: CASSVSDRRGSGNTIYF; CDR3nt: TGTGCCAGCAGCGTCTCGGACCGGCGGGGCTCTGGAAACACCATATATTTT
abundance: -; d_gene: -; v_gene: TRBV29-1; j_gene: TRBJ2-1; CDR3aa: CSVLGSPYNEQFF; CDR3nt: TGCAGCGTTCTTGGTAGCCCCTACAATGAGCAGTTCTTC
abundance: -; d_gene: -; v_gene: TRBV29-1; j_gene: TRBJ1-2; CDR3aa: CSVEGQGGIGYTF; CDR3nt: TGCAGCGTTGAGGGCCAGGGTGGAATCGGCTACACCTTC
abundance: -; d_gene: -; v_gene: TRBV27; j_gene: TRBJ1-4; CDR3aa: CASSFNPGSNEKLFF; CDR3nt: TGTGCCAGCAGTTTCAACCCAGGCTCGAATGAAAAACTGTTTTTT
abundance: -; d_gene: -; v_gene: TRBV5-1; j_gene: TRBJ1-1; CDR3aa: CASSLAGGPLGNTEAFF; CDR3nt: TGCGCCAGCAGCTTGGCCGGGGGACCCCTGGGAAACACTGAAGCTTTCTTT
abundance: -; d_gene: TRBD2; v_gene: TRBV19; j_gene: TRBJ2-7; CDR3aa: CASSTRLAGIYEQYF; CDR3nt: TGTGCCAGTAGTACTCGACTAGCGGGAATTTACGAGCAGTACTTC
abundance: once; d_gene: TRBD1; v_gene: TRBV19; j_gene: TRBJ1-1; CDR3aa: CASSAGQGASEAFF; CDR3nt: TGTGCCAGTAGTGCGGGACAGGGGGCGTCTGAAGCTTTCTTT
abundance: -; d_gene: TRBD1; v_gene: TRBV5-1; j_gene: TRBJ2-7; CDR3aa: CASSLPDRGYEQYF; CDR3nt: TGCGCCAGCAGCTTGCCGGACAGGGGCTACGAGCAGTACTTC
abundance: -; d_gene: -; v_gene: TRBV9; j_gene: TRBJ2-2; CDR3aa: CASSFGGTGELFF; CDR3nt: TGTGCCAGCAGCTTCGGTGGCACCGGGGAGCTGTTTTTT
abundance: -; d_gene: -; v_gene: TRBV5-4; j_gene: TRBJ2-1; CDR3aa: CASSLAAPYNEQFF; CDR3nt: TGTGCCAGCAGCTTGGCCGCCCCGTACAATGAGCAGTTCTTC
abundance: -; d_gene: -; v_gene: TRBV5-1; j_gene: TRBJ2-1; CDR3aa: CASSTAGTNEQFF; CDR3nt: TGCGCCAGCAGCACCGCGGGAACCAATGAGCAGTTCTTC
abundance: -; d_gene: TRBD1; v_gene: TRBV7-8; j_gene: TRBJ2-7; CDR3aa: CASSFGQDYSYEQYF; CDR3nt: TGTGCCAGCAGCTTCGGACAGGATTACTCCTACGAGCAGTACTTC
abundance: -; d_gene: -; v_gene: TRBV4-1; j_gene: TRBJ2-4; CDR3aa: CASSQDQQALAKNIQYF; CDR3nt: TGCGCCAGCAGCCAAGATCAGCAGGCCCTAGCCAAAAACATTCAGTACTTC
abundance: -; d_gene: -; v_gene: TRBV7-9; j_gene: TRBJ2-5; CDR3aa: CASSPPYGQETQYF; CDR3nt: TGTGCCAGCAGCCCTCCCTACGGACAAGAGACCCAGTACTTC
abundance: -; d_gene: TRBD2; v_gene: TRBV4-1; j_gene: TRBJ2-1; CDR3aa: CASSQNRLAGNEQFF; CDR3nt: TGCGCCAGCAGCCAAAACCGACTAGCCGGCAATGAGCAGTTCTTC
abundance: -; d_gene: -; v_gene: TRBV6-1; j_gene: TRBJ1-5; CDR3aa: CASAWSNQPQHF; CDR3nt: TGTGCCAGCGCGTGGAGCAATCAGCCCCAGCATTTT
abundance: -; d_gene: TRBD2; v_gene: TRBV19; j_gene: TRBJ2-1; CDR3aa: CASSVSGYSYNEQFF; CDR3nt: TGTGCCAGTAGCGTTAGCGGGTATAGTTACAATGAGCAGTTCTTC
abundance: -; d_gene: -; v_gene: TRBV27; j_gene: TRBJ2-1; CDR3aa: CASSPRHPDQAYNEQFF; CDR3nt: TGTGCCAGCAGTCCCCGCCACCCGGACCAAGCCTACAATGAGCAGTTCTTC
abundance: -; d_gene: TRBD1; v_gene: TRBV28; j_gene: TRBJ2-7; CDR3aa: CASRMTGAYEQYF; CDR3nt: TGTGCCAGCAGGATGACAGGGGCCTACGAGCAGTACTTC
abundance: -; d_gene: TRBD1; v_gene: TRBV13; j_gene: TRBJ1-1; CDR3aa: CASSYRTGEGGTEAFF; CDR3nt: TGTGCCAGCAGCTACCGGACAGGGGAAGGGGGGACTGAAGCTTTCTTT
abundance: many; d_gene: -; v_gene: TRBV7-3; j_gene: TRBJ2-7; CDR3aa: CASSLGGNAHEQYF; CDR3nt: TGTGCCAGCAGCTTAGGGGGTAATGCCCACGAGCAGTACTTC
abundance: -; d_gene: -; v_gene: TRBV30; j_gene: TRBJ2-1; CDR3aa: CAWALMSSYNEQFF; CDR3nt: TGTGCCTGGGCCCTCATGAGCTCCTACAATGAGCAGTTCTTC
abundance: -; d_gene: -; v_gene: TRBV19; j_gene: TRBJ2-7; CDR3aa: CASNMKAEKHYEQYF; CDR3nt: TGTGCCAGTAACATGAAAGCCGAAAAACACTACGAGCAGTACTTC
abundance: -; d_gene: -; v_gene: TRBV6-1; j_gene: TRBJ2-5; CDR3aa: CASRQGPLYQETQYF; CDR3nt: TGTGCCAGCAGGCAGGGGCCTTTGTACCAAGAGACCCAGTACTTC
abundance: -; d_gene: TRBD1; v_gene: TRBV29-1; j_gene: TRBJ2-5; CDR3aa: CSVLSSTGEETQYF; CDR3nt: TGCAGCGTCCTCTCCAGCACAGGGGAGGAGACCCAGTACTTC
abundance: -; d_gene: -; v_gene: TRBV4-1; j_gene: TRBJ1-5; CDR3aa: CASSQVIVLGNQPQHF; CDR3nt: TGCGCCAGCAGCCAAGTAATCGTTTTGGGCAATCAGCCCCAGCATTTT
abundance: -; d_gene: TRBD1; v_gene: TRBV7-2; j_gene: TRBJ1-5; CDR3aa: CASSPRQGTSQPQHF; CDR3nt: TGTGCCAGCAGCCCTCGACAGGGAACTAGTCAGCCCCAGCATTTT